The present entry profiles one TCR beta chain with its context. As yet, its antigen is unknown. Data came from immunoSEQ multiplex PCR; TCRdb stores just in-frame clones and leaves some out. The sample shows tens of thousands of clones, about 90% of them seen only once. The record originates from a study of Tregs in tolerant kidney transplant recipients. The CDR3 has 12 residues. V lost 0 bases to trimming and J lost 14 bases, with 12 bases between them. From germline, CDR1 is SGHRS and CDR2 YFSETQ. Study-wide results and caveats: The most relevant donor-specific Treg TCRbeta repertoire apparently came from expansion with activated donor B cells. The small number of patients limits these findings pending further validation. No direct test of biological reproducibility was done here.

This sequence originates from a human donor in good health. The chain links TRBV5-1 to TRBJ2-1, with D perhaps TRBD2 (6 bases). Material: Tregs from blood. The CDR3 loop is CASSLDLAKEFF. The DNA for the CDR3 is TGCGCCAGCAGCTTGGATCTAGCGAAGGAGTTCTTC.